This TCR beta chain appears in the sequencing data of a study of shared clonotypes between healthy human individuals. Study-wide results and caveats: Few donors restricted represented genetic and exposure-history diversity.

CDR3 length equals 13 residues. CDR1 and CDR2 (germline): SGHTS, YDEGEE. Trimming left V 4 bases short and J 5 bases short, with 11 bases between. To note about this clone: Its antigen remains unidentified.

Sequencing was performed with immunoSEQ multiplex PCR; in TCRdb, only in-frame clones are kept and a portion is missing. The table lists roughly 1,500,000 clones, approximately 98.5% of them singletons. This TCR came from a young man in good health. The rearrangement links TRBV5-8 to TRBJ2-3; D unclear. The sample consisted of naive CD4+ T cells sorted from blood. Indicated subset: CD45RA+ positively selected. The CDR3 region has the DNA TGTGCCAGCAGCCAAACCCACATAGATACGCAGTATTTT. It encodes CASSQTHIDTQYF.